This entry describes one T cell receptor (beta chain). The antigen it binds to is not known. The sample holds no much larger clone one base away, and base qualities are not on file. The healthy control group was made up of 40 or so blood donors, and the Finnish Red Cross blood service supplied their buffy coats. All TCR-sequenced material derived from peripheral blood: patient blood samples and healthy donor buffy coats. Peripheral blood mononuclear cells were isolated by Ficoll-Hypaque gradient centrifugation. CD4+ cells were purified magnetically from the buffy coats of healthy controls. Genomic DNA was extracted with the Gentra Puregene Cell and Tissue kit and quantified on a Qubit 2.0 fluorometer. These data belong to a study of STAT5B mutations in CD4+ large granular lymphocyte leukemia (dated by TCRdb to between 2021 and 2022). Concerning the study at large: Among the healthy controls, the CDR3 'QG' motif was associated with a particular HLA allele. The TCRbeta repertoires of CD4+ T-cell large granular lymphocyte leukemia patients were compared with the TCRbeta repertoires of healthy blood donors. Flow cytometry on FACSCanto II or FACSVerse confirmed that purified fractions exceeded 95% purity among lymphocytes. Summary of the overall study and its limitations: The main leukemic clonotypes were found to be private to each patient, although over 20% of the main leukemic clonotypes were detected at low frequency in the non-leukemic repertoires of other patients. Compared with healthy CD4+ repertoires, CD4-sorted patient repertoires appeared more clonal, and this difference remained even after the putative leukemic clones were removed. TRBV06-family usage was enriched among the top patient clones (8/27) compared with healthy controls (2/35). Data were not HLA-matched; higher clonality in CD4+ versus CD8+ T-LGLL could reflect the relatively small sample size.

TCRbeta rearrangements were sequenced from genomic DNA using the immunoSEQ assay at survey resolution. As for the authors' bioinformatics: A lowest detectable productive clonotype frequency of 2.59 x 10-5 was observed in the TCR sequencing data. Analyses included only productive TCRbeta rearrangements, meaning complete and in-frame sequences. Sample clonality was computed as Simpson clonality in the immunoSEQ Analyzer version 3.0. Clones were categorized by frequency as very rare, small, medium, large (1-20%) or hyperexpanded (>20%). Generation probabilities were estimated with OLGA 1.2.3, V-gene circos plots were made with VDJtools, specificities were looked up in VDJdb, and CDR3 motifs were identified with GLIPH. The clones in this table, taken by TCRdb from immuneACCESS, are in-frame only. Not every clone is retained; where verified, under half of the shortfall comes from an unresolved V gene, and the cause of the rest is unknown. The DNA gave D and trimming, while V, J and clone size come from that table. The sample includes about 48,000 clones, with under 80% observed a single time. The ten largest clones add up to 1.5% to 1.9% of the sample.

Its CDR3 holds 15 amino acids, cysteine through phenylalanine. The read is trimmed to its CDR3 DNA, 45 bases read in frame from base 1. V loses 5 bases, J loses 0 bases, and the germline ends lie 10 bases apart. From a lookup of the germline V gene, CDR1 and CDR2 are MDHEN and SYDVKM. Recombination linked TRBV28 to TRBJ2-2; confidence is insufficient to name the D gene. Sequenced: CD4+ T cells from blood buffy coats. The clonotype comes from a human donor in good health. The DNA is as follows: TGTGCCAGCAGTGGCCCTCGCGCGAACACCGGGGAGCTGTTTTTT. Its amino acids are CASSGPRANTGELFF.